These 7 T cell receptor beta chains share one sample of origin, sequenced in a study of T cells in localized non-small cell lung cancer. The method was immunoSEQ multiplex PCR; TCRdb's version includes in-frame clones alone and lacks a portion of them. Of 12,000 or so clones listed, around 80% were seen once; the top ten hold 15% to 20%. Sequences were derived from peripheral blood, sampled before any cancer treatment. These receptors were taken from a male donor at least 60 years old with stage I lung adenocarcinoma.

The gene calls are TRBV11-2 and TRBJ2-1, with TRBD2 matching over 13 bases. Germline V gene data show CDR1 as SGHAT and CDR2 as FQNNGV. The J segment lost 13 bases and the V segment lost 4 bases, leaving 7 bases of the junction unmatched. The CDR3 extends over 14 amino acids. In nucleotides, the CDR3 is TGTGCCAGCAGCTCGGAGACTAGCGGGAGGCCCCAGTTCTTC. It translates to CASSSETSGRPQFF. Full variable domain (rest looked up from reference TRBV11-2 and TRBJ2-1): EAGVAQSPRYKIIEKRQSVAFWCNPISGHATLYWYQQILGQGPKLLIQFQNNGVVDDSQLPKDRFSAERLKGVDSTLKIQPAKLEDSAVYLCASSSETSGRPQFFGPGTRLTVL.

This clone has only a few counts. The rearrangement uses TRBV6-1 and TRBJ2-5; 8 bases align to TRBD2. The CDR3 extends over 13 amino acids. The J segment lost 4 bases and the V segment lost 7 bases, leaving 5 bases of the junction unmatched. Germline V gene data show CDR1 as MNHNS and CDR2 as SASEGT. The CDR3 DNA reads TGTGCCAGCACCGGGAGGGCCAGAGAGACCCAGTACTTC. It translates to CASTGRARETQYF.

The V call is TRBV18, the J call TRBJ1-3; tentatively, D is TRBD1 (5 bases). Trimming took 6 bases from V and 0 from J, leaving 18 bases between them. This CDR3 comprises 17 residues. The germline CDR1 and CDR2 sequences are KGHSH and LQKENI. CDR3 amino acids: CASSPGGTLRSGNTIYF. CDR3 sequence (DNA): TGTGCCAGCTCGCCGGGGGGGACGCTTCGCTCTGGAAACACCATATATTTT. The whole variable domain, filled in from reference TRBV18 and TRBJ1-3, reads NAGVMQNPRHLVRRRGQEARLRCSPMKGHSHVYWYRQLPEEGLKFMVYLQKENIIDESGMPKERFSAEFPKEGPSILRIQQVVRGDSAAYFCASSPGGTLRSGNTIYFGEGSWLTVV.

The CDR3, as DNA: TGTGCCATCAGTGAACAGGGAGGCGTCGGCGAGCAGTACTTC. Translated: CAISEQGGVGEQYF. This chain links TRBV10-3 with TRBJ2-7; either TRBD1 or TRBD2 may supply D (6 bases each). V dropped 3 bases and J dropped 6 bases, with 15 bases sitting between them. The CDR3 is 14 residues long. The germline V gene has CDR1 ENHRY and CDR2 SYGVKD.

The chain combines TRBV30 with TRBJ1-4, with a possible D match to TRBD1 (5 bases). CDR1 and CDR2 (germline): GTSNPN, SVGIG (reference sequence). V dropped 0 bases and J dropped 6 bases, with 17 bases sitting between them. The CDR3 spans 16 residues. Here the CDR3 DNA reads TGTGCCTGGAGTGTCTTGGACCGAGGGGCTTATGAAAAACTGTTTTTT. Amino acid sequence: CAWSVLDRGAYEKLFF.

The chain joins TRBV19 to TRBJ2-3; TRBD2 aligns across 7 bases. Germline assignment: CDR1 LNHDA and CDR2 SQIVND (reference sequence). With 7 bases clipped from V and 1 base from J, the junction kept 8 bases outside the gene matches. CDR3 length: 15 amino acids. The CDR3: CASKRRERGTDTQYF. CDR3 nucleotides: TGTGCCAGTAAACGGCGGGAGAGGGGCACAGATACGCAGTATTTT.

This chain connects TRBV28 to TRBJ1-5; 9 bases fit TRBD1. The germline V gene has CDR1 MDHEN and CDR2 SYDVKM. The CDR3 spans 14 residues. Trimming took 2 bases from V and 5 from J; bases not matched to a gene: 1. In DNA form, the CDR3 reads TGTGCCAGCAGTTTAGGGACAGGGTATCAGCCCCAGCATTTT. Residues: CASSLGTGYQPQHF.